One sample yielded the 3 T cell receptor beta chains listed below, sequenced in a study of OX40 agonist ivuxolimab in advanced cancers. Profiling relied on immunoSEQ multiplex PCR, and the TCRdb table lists in-frame clones only, not all of them. Of around 77,000 clones in the sample, around nine tenths were seen once. The specimen comprised CD4+ or CD8+ T cells sorted from blood, sampled in a trial of the OX40 agonist ivuxolimab. The source of these receptors is an adult with an advanced solid tumor such as melanoma, head and neck, liver or kidney cancer.

The chain carries TRBV10-2 and TRBJ1-2, with 9 bases lining up with TRBD1. CDR1 and CDR2 (germline): WSHSY, SAAADI. Losses at the gene ends were 6 bases for V and 10 bases for J; bases not matched to a gene: 12. The CDR3 totals 14 residues. CDR3 DNA sequence: TGCGCCAGCAGGGAACCGTCCGGACAGGGGCCCTACACCTTC. Translated, it gives CASREPSGQGPYTF.

The chain couples TRBV25-1 to TRBJ2-1, with 8 bases matching TRBD1. J lost 15 bases, V lost 7 bases, and 14 bases had no gene match. Germline CDR1 and CDR2: MGHDK and SYGVNS. This CDR3 has 13 residues. CDR3 DNA sequence: TGTGCCAGCAATACTCCCCACCGGGACAGGTTGTTCTTC. As protein: CASNTPHRDRLFF.

The V gene is TRBV5-1, the J gene TRBJ2-5, with D perhaps matching TRBD1 (5 bases). The CDR3 runs to 15 residues. V lost 4 bases to trimming and J lost 3 bases, with 16 bases between them. The germline V gene encodes CDR1 SGHRS and CDR2 YFSETQ. The CDR3 sequence: CASSDHQGYEETQYF. For the CDR3, the DNA is TGCGCCAGCAGCGATCATCAGGGTTACGAAGAGACCCAGTACTTC.